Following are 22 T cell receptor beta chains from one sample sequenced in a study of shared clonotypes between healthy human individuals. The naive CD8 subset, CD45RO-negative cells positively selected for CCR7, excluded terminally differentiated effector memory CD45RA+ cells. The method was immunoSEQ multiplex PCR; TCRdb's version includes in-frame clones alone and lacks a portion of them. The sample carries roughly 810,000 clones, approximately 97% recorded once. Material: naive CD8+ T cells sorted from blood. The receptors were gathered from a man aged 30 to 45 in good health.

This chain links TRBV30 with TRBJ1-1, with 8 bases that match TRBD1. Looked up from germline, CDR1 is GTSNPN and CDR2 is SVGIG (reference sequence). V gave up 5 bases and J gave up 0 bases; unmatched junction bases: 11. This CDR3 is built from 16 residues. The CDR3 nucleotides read TGTGCCTGGGAACCCGGACAGGGAATTATGAACACTGAAGCTTTCTTT. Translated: CAWEPGQGIMNTEAFF.

The CDR3 bases are TGTGCCAGCAGCCAGATAGGGCAGGGGTCCTACGAGCAGTACTTC. Translated: CASSQIGQGSYEQYF. V and J are TRBV7-2 and TRBJ2-7; D possibly corresponds to TRBD1 (6 bases). V was cut by 5 bases and J by 1 base, with 15 bases left in between. The CDR3 extends over 15 amino acids. Per germline, CDR1 SGHTA and CDR2 FQGNSA.

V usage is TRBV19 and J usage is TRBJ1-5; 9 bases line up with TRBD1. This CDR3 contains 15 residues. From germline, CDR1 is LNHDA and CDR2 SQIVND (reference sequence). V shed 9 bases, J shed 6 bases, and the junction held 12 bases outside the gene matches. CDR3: CASTGTGIMFQPQHF. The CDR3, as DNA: TGTGCCAGCACCGGGACAGGGATCATGTTTCAGCCCCAGCATTTT.

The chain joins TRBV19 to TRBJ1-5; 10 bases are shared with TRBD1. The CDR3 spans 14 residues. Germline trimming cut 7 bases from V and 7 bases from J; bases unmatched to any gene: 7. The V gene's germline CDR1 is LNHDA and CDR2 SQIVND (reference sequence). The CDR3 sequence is CASTRDRGNQPQHF. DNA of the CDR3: TGTGCCAGTACCAGGGACAGGGGTAACCAGCCCCAGCATTTT.

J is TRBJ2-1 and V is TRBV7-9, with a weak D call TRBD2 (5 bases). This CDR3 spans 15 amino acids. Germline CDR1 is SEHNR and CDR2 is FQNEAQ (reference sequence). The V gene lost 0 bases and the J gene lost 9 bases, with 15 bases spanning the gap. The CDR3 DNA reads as TGTGCCAGCAGCTTAGCGCTAGGGCCAGCGGTTGAGCAGTTCTTC. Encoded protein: CASSLALGPAVEQFF.

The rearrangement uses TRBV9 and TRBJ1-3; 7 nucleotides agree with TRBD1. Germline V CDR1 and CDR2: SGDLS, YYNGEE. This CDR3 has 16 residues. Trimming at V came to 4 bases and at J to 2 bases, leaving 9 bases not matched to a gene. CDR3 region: CASSTTQGTAGNTIYF. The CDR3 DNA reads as TGTGCCAGCAGCACGACACAGGGGACTGCTGGAAACACCATATATTTT.

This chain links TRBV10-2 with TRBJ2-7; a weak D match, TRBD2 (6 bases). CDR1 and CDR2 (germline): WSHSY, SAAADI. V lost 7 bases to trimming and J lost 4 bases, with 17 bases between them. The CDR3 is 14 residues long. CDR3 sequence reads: CASTTSGSAYEQYF. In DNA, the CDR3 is TGCGCCAGCACGACCTCCGGGAGTGCATACGAGCAGTACTTC.

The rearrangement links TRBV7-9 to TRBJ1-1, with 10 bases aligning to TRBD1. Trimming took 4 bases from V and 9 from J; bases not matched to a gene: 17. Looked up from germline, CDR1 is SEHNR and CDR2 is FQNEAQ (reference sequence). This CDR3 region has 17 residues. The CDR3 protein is CASSSSTGGAGSSQAFF. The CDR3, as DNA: TGTGCCAGCAGCTCATCGACAGGGGGCGCGGGAAGCTCTCAAGCTTTCTTT.

The CDR3, as DNA: TGTGCCAGCAGTCCCAGGGGCCACGGGGCGGTAGCAGATACGCAGTATTTT. It encodes CASSPRGHGAVADTQYF. The V gene is TRBV7-9, the J gene TRBJ2-3, with D perhaps TRBD1 (6 bases). V lost 6 bases, J lost 4 bases, and 23 bases lay in between. The germline V gene encodes CDR1 SEHNR and CDR2 FQNEAQ (reference sequence). The CDR3 has 17 residues.

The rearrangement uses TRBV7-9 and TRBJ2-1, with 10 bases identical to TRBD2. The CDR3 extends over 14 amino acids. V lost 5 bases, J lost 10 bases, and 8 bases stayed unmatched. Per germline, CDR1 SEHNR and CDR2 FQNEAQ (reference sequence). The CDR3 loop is CASSPRTAGGEQFF. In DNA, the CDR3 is TGTGCCAGCAGCCCACGGACAGCGGGAGGGGAGCAGTTCTTC.

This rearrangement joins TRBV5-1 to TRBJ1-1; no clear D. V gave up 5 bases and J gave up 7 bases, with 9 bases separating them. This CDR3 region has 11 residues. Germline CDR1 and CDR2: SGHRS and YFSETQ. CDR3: CASRGGIEAFF. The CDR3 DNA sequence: TGCGCCAGCAGGGGTGGAATTGAAGCTTTCTTT. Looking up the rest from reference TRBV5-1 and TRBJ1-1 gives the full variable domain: KAGVTQTPRYLIKTRGQQVTLSCSPISGHRSVSWYQQTPGQGLQFLFEYFSETQRNKGNFPGRFSGRQFSNSRSEMNVSTLELGDSALYLCASRGGIEAFFGQGTRLTVV.

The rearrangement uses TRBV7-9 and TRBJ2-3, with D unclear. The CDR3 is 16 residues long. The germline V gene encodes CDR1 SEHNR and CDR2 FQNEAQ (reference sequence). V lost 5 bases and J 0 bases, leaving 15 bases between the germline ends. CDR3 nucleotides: TGTGCCAGCAGCCCACGGCGCGGAGCCAGCACAGATACGCAGTATTTT. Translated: CASSPRRGASTDTQYF.

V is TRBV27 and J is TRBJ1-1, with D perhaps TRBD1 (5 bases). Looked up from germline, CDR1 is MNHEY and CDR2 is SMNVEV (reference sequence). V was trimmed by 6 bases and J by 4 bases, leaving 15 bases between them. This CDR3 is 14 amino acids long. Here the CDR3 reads CASRALPGGTEAFF. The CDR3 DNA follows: TGTGCCAGCAGGGCCTTACCGGGGGGCACTGAAGCTTTCTTT.

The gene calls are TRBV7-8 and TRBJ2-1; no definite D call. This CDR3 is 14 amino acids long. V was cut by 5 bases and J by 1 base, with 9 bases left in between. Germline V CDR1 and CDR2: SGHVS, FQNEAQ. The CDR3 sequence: CASSGEVSYNEQFF. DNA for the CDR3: TGTGCCAGCAGCGGCGAGGTATCCTACAATGAGCAGTTCTTC.

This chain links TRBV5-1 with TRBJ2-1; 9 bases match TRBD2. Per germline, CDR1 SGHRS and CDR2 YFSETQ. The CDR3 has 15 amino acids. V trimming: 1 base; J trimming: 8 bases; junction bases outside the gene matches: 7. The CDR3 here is CASSLMSGRFDEQFF. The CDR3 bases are TGCGCCAGCAGCTTGATGAGCGGGAGGTTCGATGAGCAGTTCTTC.

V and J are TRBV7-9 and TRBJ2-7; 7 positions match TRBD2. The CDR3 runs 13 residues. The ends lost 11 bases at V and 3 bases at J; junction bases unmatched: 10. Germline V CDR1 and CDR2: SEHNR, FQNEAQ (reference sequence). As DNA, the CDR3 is TGTGCCTGGGGAGGGGAGTCATTCTACGAGCAGTACTTC. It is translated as CAWGGESFYEQYF.

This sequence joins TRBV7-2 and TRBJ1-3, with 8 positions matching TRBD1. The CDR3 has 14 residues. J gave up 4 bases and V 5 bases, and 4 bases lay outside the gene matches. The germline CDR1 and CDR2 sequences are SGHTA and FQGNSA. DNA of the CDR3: TGTGCCAGCAGCATACGGACAGGGGGAAACACCATATATTTT. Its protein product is CASSIRTGGNTIYF.

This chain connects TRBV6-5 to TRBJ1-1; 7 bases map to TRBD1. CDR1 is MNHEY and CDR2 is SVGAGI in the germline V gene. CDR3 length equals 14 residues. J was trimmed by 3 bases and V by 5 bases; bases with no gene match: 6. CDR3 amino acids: CASSPPGGYTEAFF. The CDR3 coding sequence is TGTGCCAGCAGTCCCCCAGGGGGATACACTGAAGCTTTCTTT.

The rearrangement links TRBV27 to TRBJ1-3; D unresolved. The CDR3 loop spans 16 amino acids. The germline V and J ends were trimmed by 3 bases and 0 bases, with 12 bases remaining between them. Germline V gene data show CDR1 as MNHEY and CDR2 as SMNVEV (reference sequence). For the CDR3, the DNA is TGTGCCAGCAGTTTCAGGTGGGGTAGCTCTGGAAACACCATATATTTT. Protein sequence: CASSFRWGSSGNTIYF.

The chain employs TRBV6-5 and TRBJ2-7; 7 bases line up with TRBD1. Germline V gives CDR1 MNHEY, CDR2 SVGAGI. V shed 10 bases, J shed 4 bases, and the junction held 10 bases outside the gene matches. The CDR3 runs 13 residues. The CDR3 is CATQTGNNYEQYF. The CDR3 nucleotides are TGTGCCACCCAGACAGGGAATAATTACGAGCAGTACTTC.

DNA for the CDR3: TGTGCCAGCAGCTTACCCTCGACAGGGACGGACGAGCAGTACTTC. This encodes CASSLPSTGTDEQYF. This chain links TRBV11-2 with TRBJ2-7; 7 positions agree with TRBD1. The V gene end was trimmed by 2 bases and the J gene end by 5 bases; junction bases not matched to a gene: 9. This CDR3 has 15 residues. Germline-derived CDR1 and CDR2 are SGHAT and FQNNGV.

The CDR3 nucleotides read TGCGCCAGCAGCCAAGGGGAATGGGGGTCTCAGCCCCAGCATTTT. This encodes CASSQGEWGSQPQHF. The chain combines TRBV4-1 with TRBJ1-5; tentative D call: TRBD1 (5 bases). This CDR3 is 15 amino acids long. Germline CDR1 MGHRA, CDR2 YSYEKL. The V end was cut by 1 base, the J end by 6 bases, with 13 bases between.